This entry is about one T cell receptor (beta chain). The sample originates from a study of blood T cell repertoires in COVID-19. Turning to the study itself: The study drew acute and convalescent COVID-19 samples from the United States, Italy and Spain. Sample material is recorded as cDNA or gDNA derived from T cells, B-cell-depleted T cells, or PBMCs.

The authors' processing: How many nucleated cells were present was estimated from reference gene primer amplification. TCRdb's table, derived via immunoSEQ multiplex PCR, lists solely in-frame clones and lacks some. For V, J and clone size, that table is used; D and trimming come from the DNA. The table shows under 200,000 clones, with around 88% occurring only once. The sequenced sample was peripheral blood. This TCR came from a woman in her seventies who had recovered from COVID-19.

The CDR3 protein is CASSLGTSGYNEQFF. The CDR3 DNA reads TGCGCCAGCAGCTTAGGTACTAGCGGCTACAATGAGCAGTTCTTC. The V gene is TRBV5-1, the J gene TRBJ2-1, with 8 bases fitting TRBD2. Trimming at V came to 2 bases and at J to 3 bases, leaving 4 bases not matched to a gene. There are 15 residues in the CDR3. CDR1 and CDR2 (germline): SGHRS, YFSETQ.